These 8 T cell receptor beta chains were sequenced from one sample in a study of Graves' ophthalmopathy and Graves' hyperthyroidism. The study amplified TCR beta CDR3 regions using RNA transcripts. HTBI primers were employed in first-round RT-PCR, then a second-round multiplex PCR followed. TCRdb processed the multiplex PCR reads anew with MiXCR; each CDR3 protein has one entry. The profile shows 450,000 to 600,000 distinct CDR3 sequences, 35% to 45% of them singletons. The sample consisted of peripheral blood or thyroid tissue (not recorded which). All receptors come from an adult man with Graves' hyperthyroidism.

The chain has TRBV29-1 and TRBJ2-3; D is possibly TRBD1 (5 bases). Germline V gives CDR1 SQVTM, CDR2 ANQGSEA. This CDR3 region has 13 residues. The V end lost 5 bases, the J end lost 2 bases, and 11 bases lay between the germline ends. The CDR3 DNA follows: TGCAGCGTTACTCCAGGGAACACAGATACGCAGTATTTT. Encoded protein: CSVTPGNTDTQYF.

This clonotype was counted between two and nine times. The chain uses TRBV2 and TRBJ1-2; possible D gene TRBD1, 6 bases. V lost 7 bases and J lost 10, with 16 bases in between. CDR3 size: 12 residues. In germline, CDR1 is SNHLY, CDR2 FYNNEI. As DNA, the CDR3 is TGTGCCAGCAAAGGATATGGGGACATCTACACCTTC. Its protein is CASKGYGDIYTF.

This clonotype was counted many times. V gene TRBV5-1 combines with J gene TRBJ2-7; 12 bases align to TRBD1. J gave up 6 bases and V 4 bases, and 5 bases lay outside the gene matches. The CDR3 has 14 amino acids. Looked up from germline, CDR1 is SGHRS and CDR2 is YFSETQ. The DNA for the CDR3 is TGCGCCAGCAGCCCGGGACAGGGGGCGGGCGAGCAGTACTTC. It specifies CASSPGQGAGEQYF.

The V gene is TRBV29-1, the J gene TRBJ2-7; D not resolved. CDR3 length: 14 residues. The ends were cut back, 6 bases at V and 0 bases at J, with 15 bases in the middle. CDR1 is SQVTM, CDR2 ANQGSEA, per germline. CDR3 in DNA: TGCAGCGTCCAATTGGATCTGAGCTCCTACGAGCAGTACTTC. This translates into CSVQLDLSSYEQYF.

This clonotype was seen repeatedly, ten times or more. The genes are TRBV28 and TRBJ2-7; 10 nucleotides match TRBD1. This CDR3 contains 15 residues. The V gene's germline CDR1 is MDHEN and CDR2 SYDVKM. V lost 6 bases, J lost 5 bases, and 10 bases stayed unmatched. Here the CDR3 DNA reads TGTGCCAGCAGACCAGGGACAGGGGTTCCTGACGAGCAGTACTTC. Amino acid sequence: CASRPGTGVPDEQYF. The full variable domain, its missing parts supplied by reference TRBV28 and TRBJ2-7, is DVKVTQSSRYLVKRTGEKVFLECVQDMDHENMFWYRQDPGLGLRLIYFSYDVKMKEKGDIPEGYSVSREKKERFSLILESASTNQTSMYLCASRPGTGVPDEQYFGPGTRLTVT.

In regard to this clonotype: A much larger clone is a single base away; this may be a read error. The rearrangement uses TRBV19 and TRBJ2-7, with unresolved D. The CDR3 totals 14 residues. V was shortened by 3 bases and J by 2 bases, with 11 bases between the two germline ends. From germline, CDR1 is LNHDA and CDR2 SQIVND (reference sequence). CDR3 coding DNA: TGTGCCAGTAGTATCGCTGGTGAACCCTACGAGCAGTACTTC. Its protein product is CASSIAGEPYEQYF.

A word on this clonotype: The junction and the germline gene differ at one end; a read error may be behind it. The chain couples TRBV5-1 to TRBJ2-5; 10 bases are shared with TRBD2. Germline CDR1 SGHRS, CDR2 YFSETQ. The CDR3 consists of 16 residues. The CDR3 sequence: CASGLGPAGGQETQYF. The CDR3 DNA is TGCGCCAGCGGCTTAGGTCCAGCGGGAGGGCAAGAGACCCAGTACTTC.

This clonotype was found many times. The chain links TRBV12-3 or TRBV12-4 to TRBJ1-6, with no clear D. V was cut by 3 bases and J by 7 bases, with 7 bases left in between. The CDR3 is made up of 13 amino acids. This chain's CDR3 is CASSFSKNSPLHF. CDR3 nucleotide sequence: TGTGCCAGCAGTTTTAGTAAGAATTCACCCCTCCACTTT.